The T cell receptor beta chain under discussion was sequenced for a study of blood T cell repertoires in COVID-19. Germline trimming cut 3 bases from V and 1 base from J; bases unmatched to any gene: 6. The germline V gene has CDR1 LGHNA and CDR2 YSLEER. This CDR3 is built from 16 residues. TCRdb keeps only in-frame clones here, not all; method: immunoSEQ multiplex PCR. The sample lists about 310,000 clones, around 87% seen once, with around 8% in the top ten. The sequenced sample was peripheral blood. The sequence derives from a woman aged 45-65 years who had recovered from COVID-19. The chain uses TRBV4-3 and TRBJ2-7; 10 bases agree with TRBD2. In nucleotides, the CDR3 is TGCGCCAGCAGCCAGGCTTTAGCGGGGGGATCCTACGAGCAGTACTTC. It translates to CASSQALAGGSYEQYF.